This is a list of T cell receptor beta chains from one sample in a study of post-analysis software for immune sequencing data. TCRdb ran MiXCR on the PCR reads and lists one entry per CDR3 protein. The sample comprises around 440,000 distinct CDR3 sequences, around 40% of which are singletons, and 9% to 14% rests with the top ten. The sample comprised blood. The receptors derive from a girl under 18 with multiple sclerosis. Each CDR3 is given with its conserved first and last residue. The order of the fields is CDR3 length, V gene, D gene, clone size, J gene, CDR3 protein, CDR3 DNA. The D gene is left open where the match is weak. A row's size may be missing; if present it is once, few, many or a size class.

CDR3 length: 16
V gene: TRBV7-6
D gene: TRBD2
clone size: few
J gene: TRBJ2-1
CDR3 protein: CASSERLAGAYNEQFF
CDR3 DNA: TGTGCCAGCAGCGAGAGACTAGCGGGAGCCTACAATGAGCAGTTCTTC

CDR3 length: 15
V gene: TRBV3-1
D gene: -
clone size: -
J gene: TRBJ2-1
CDR3 protein: CASSQGTPFTMKGFF
CDR3 DNA: TGTGCCAGCAGCCAAGGGACTCCGTTTACAATGAAGGGGTTCTTC

CDR3 length: 14
V gene: TRBV20-1
D gene: TRBD1
clone size: few
J gene: TRBJ1-4
CDR3 protein: CSAVEGAPNEKLFF
CDR3 DNA: TGCAGTGCCGTCGAGGGGGCGCCTAATGAAAAACTGTTTTTT

CDR3 length: 14
V gene: TRBV15
D gene: -
clone size: -
J gene: TRBJ1-1
CDR3 protein: CATSRDRVNTEAFF
CDR3 DNA: TGTGCCACCAGCAGAGACAGGGTGAACACTGAAGCTTTCTTT

CDR3 length: 15
V gene: TRBV27
D gene: -
clone size: -
J gene: TRBJ2-7
CDR3 protein: CASSLSGLQPYEQYF
CDR3 DNA: TGTGCCAGCAGTTTATCGGGACTCCAACCCTACGAGCAGTACTTC

CDR3 length: 17
V gene: TRBV20-1
D gene: TRBD2
clone size: -
J gene: TRBJ2-1
CDR3 protein: CSATTSGRGPLVNEQFF
CDR3 DNA: TGCAGTGCGACGACTAGCGGGAGAGGCCCTTTGGTCAATGAGCAGTTCTTC

CDR3 length: 14
V gene: TRBV29-1
D gene: -
clone size: -
J gene: TRBJ2-3
CDR3 protein: CSSADYPNTDTQYF
CDR3 DNA: TGCAGCTCAGCCGACTACCCGAACACAGATACGCAGTATTTT

CDR3 length: 15
V gene: TRBV5-1
D gene: TRBD1
clone size: few
J gene: TRBJ2-1
CDR3 protein: CASSLEGDRGHEQFF
CDR3 DNA: TGCGCCAGCAGCCTGGAGGGGGACAGGGGGCATGAGCAGTTCTTC

CDR3 length: 12
V gene: TRBV11-2
D gene: -
clone size: -
J gene: TRBJ2-1
CDR3 protein: CASSFNRGGQFF
CDR3 DNA: TGTGCCAGCAGCTTCAATCGGGGAGGGCAGTTCTTC

CDR3 length: 18
V gene: TRBV11-2
D gene: TRBD2
clone size: once
J gene: TRBJ2-7
CDR3 protein: CASSRTSGGSVSSYEQYF
CDR3 DNA: TGTGCCAGCAGCCGGACTAGCGGGGGATCTGTGAGCTCCTACGAGCAGTACTTC

CDR3 length: 16
V gene: TRBV6-5
D gene: -
clone size: -
J gene: TRBJ2-1
CDR3 protein: CASSYLASRRVNEQFF
CDR3 DNA: TGTGCCAGCAGTTACCTCGCTAGCCGGAGGGTCAATGAGCAGTTCTTC

CDR3 length: 14
V gene: TRBV28
D gene: TRBD1
clone size: -
J gene: TRBJ2-7
CDR3 protein: CASRAGTGGYEQYF
CDR3 DNA: TGTGCCAGCAGGGCCGGGACAGGGGGTTACGAGCAGTACTTC

CDR3 length: 16
V gene: TRBV7-2
D gene: TRBD2
clone size: -
J gene: TRBJ2-2
CDR3 protein: CASSSIAGGLTGELFF
CDR3 DNA: TGTGCCAGCAGCTCGATAGCGGGGGGACTTACCGGGGAGCTGTTTTTT

CDR3 length: 12
V gene: TRBV29-1
D gene: -
clone size: -
J gene: TRBJ1-5
CDR3 protein: CSVVSPNQPQHF
CDR3 DNA: TGCAGCGTTGTTTCACCCAATCAGCCCCAGCATTTT

CDR3 length: 15
V gene: TRBV3-1
D gene: -
clone size: -
J gene: TRBJ1-6
CDR3 protein: CASSQDSGYNSPLHF
CDR3 DNA: TGTGCCAGCAGCCAAGATTCGGGGTATAATTCACCCCTCCACTTT

CDR3 length: 14
V gene: TRBV10-3
D gene: TRBD2
clone size: -
J gene: TRBJ2-7
CDR3 protein: CAISNSGRSYEQYF
CDR3 DNA: TGTGCCATCAGTAATAGCGGGAGAAGCTACGAGCAGTACTTC

CDR3 length: 15
V gene: TRBV5-6
D gene: TRBD1
clone size: -
J gene: TRBJ2-7
CDR3 protein: CASGFRTGGGYEQYF
CDR3 DNA: TGTGCCAGCGGCTTTCGGACAGGGGGCGGGTACGAGCAGTACTTC

CDR3 length: 15
V gene: TRBV4-1
D gene: TRBD2
clone size: -
J gene: TRBJ2-5
CDR3 protein: CASSQVSSGSSEQYF
CDR3 DNA: TGCGCCAGCAGCCAAGTCTCTAGCGGGAGTTCAGAGCAGTACTTC

CDR3 length: 14
V gene: TRBV5-1
D gene: -
clone size: many
J gene: TRBJ2-7
CDR3 protein: CASSSLGWINEQYF
CDR3 DNA: TGCGCCAGCAGCTCGCTTGGATGGATCAACGAGCAGTACTTC

CDR3 length: 16
V gene: TRBV5-1
D gene: -
clone size: -
J gene: TRBJ2-7
CDR3 protein: CASSHEQRARGNEQYF
CDR3 DNA: TGCGCCAGCAGCCACGAGCAGCGGGCGCGGGGCAATGAGCAGTACTTC

CDR3 length: 16
V gene: TRBV3-1
D gene: -
clone size: -
J gene: TRBJ2-5
CDR3 protein: CASSQAYRPFQETQYF
CDR3 DNA: TGTGCCAGCAGCCAAGCCTACCGACCGTTCCAAGAGACCCAGTACTTC

CDR3 length: 20
V gene: TRBV11-2
D gene: TRBD1
clone size: -
J gene: TRBJ1-1
CDR3 protein: CASSSDTLGQGARSKTEAFF
CDR3 DNA: TGTGCCAGCAGCTCAGATACCCTAGGACAGGGGGCGCGGAGTAAGACTGAAGCTTTCTTT

CDR3 length: 14
V gene: TRBV11-2
D gene: TRBD2
clone size: -
J gene: TRBJ2-7
CDR3 protein: CASSLAAGGGEQYF
CDR3 DNA: TGTGCCAGCAGCTTAGCAGCGGGAGGGGGCGAGCAGTACTTC

CDR3 length: 16
V gene: TRBV5-1
D gene: -
clone size: -
J gene: TRBJ2-3
CDR3 protein: CASSLEQGLGTDAQYF
CDR3 DNA: TGCGCCAGCAGCTTGGAACAGGGCCTTGGCACAGATGCGCAGTATTTT

CDR3 length: 14
V gene: TRBV7-9
D gene: TRBD1
clone size: -
J gene: TRBJ1-2
CDR3 protein: CASSLATGPYGYTF
CDR3 DNA: TGTGCCAGCAGTCTTGCGACAGGGCCCTATGGCTACACCTTC

CDR3 length: 13
V gene: TRBV6-1
D gene: -
clone size: many
J gene: TRBJ1-2
CDR3 protein: CASSETGSYGYTF
CDR3 DNA: TGTGCCAGCAGTGAGACAGGATCCTATGGCTACACCTTC

CDR3 length: 12
V gene: TRBV6-2/TRBV6-3
D gene: -
clone size: -
J gene: TRBJ2-7
CDR3 protein: CASSYVNYEQYF
CDR3 DNA: TGTGCCAGCAGTTACGTGAACTACGAGCAGTACTTC

CDR3 length: 15
V gene: TRBV29-1
D gene: -
clone size: many
J gene: TRBJ1-5
CDR3 protein: CSVGEGFLGNQPQHF
CDR3 DNA: TGCAGCGTTGGGGAGGGGTTTTTAGGCAATCAGCCCCAGCATTTT

CDR3 length: 16
V gene: TRBV4-3
D gene: -
clone size: few
J gene: TRBJ2-1
CDR3 protein: CASSQRLGEGRNEQFF
CDR3 DNA: TGCGCCAGCAGCCAAAGACTAGGAGAGGGAAGAAATGAGCAGTTCTTC

CDR3 length: 18
V gene: TRBV27
D gene: TRBD2
clone size: once
J gene: TRBJ2-1
CDR3 protein: CASSPTPVGPPGGNEQFF
CDR3 DNA: TGTGCCAGCAGTCCAACCCCGGTGGGGCCACCGGGAGGGAATGAGCAGTTCTTC

CDR3 length: 15
V gene: TRBV5-6
D gene: -
clone size: -
J gene: TRBJ1-5
CDR3 protein: CASSLASGLNQPQHF
CDR3 DNA: TGTGCCAGCAGCTTGGCGTCGGGCCTCAATCAGCCCCAGCATTTT

CDR3 length: 16
V gene: TRBV5-1
D gene: TRBD2
clone size: few
J gene: TRBJ2-1
CDR3 protein: CASSLAVQREDNEQFF
CDR3 DNA: TGCGCCAGCAGCTTGGCCGTCCAGCGGGAGGATAATGAGCAGTTCTTC

CDR3 length: 14
V gene: TRBV7-3
D gene: -
clone size: few
J gene: TRBJ2-3
CDR3 protein: CASSLIGAQDTQYF
CDR3 DNA: TGTGCCAGCAGCTTAATAGGGGCTCAAGATACGCAGTATTTT

CDR3 length: 15
V gene: TRBV7-2
D gene: -
clone size: few
J gene: TRBJ1-5
CDR3 protein: CASSLGRVGNQPQHF
CDR3 DNA: TGTGCCAGCAGCTTAGGCAGGGTTGGCAATCAGCCCCAGCATTTT

CDR3 length: 15
V gene: TRBV20-1
D gene: -
clone size: few
J gene: TRBJ2-7
CDR3 protein: CSARDIGGKGGEQYF
CDR3 DNA: TGCAGTGCTAGAGACATCGGGGGAAAAGGTGGCGAGCAGTACTTC

CDR3 length: 15
V gene: TRBV28
D gene: TRBD1
clone size: -
J gene: TRBJ2-5
CDR3 protein: CASSLTGETQETQYF
CDR3 DNA: TGTGCCAGCAGTTTAACAGGGGAAACCCAAGAGACCCAGTACTTC

CDR3 length: 14
V gene: TRBV7-2
D gene: TRBD1
clone size: few
J gene: TRBJ1-2
CDR3 protein: CASSLTGEGYGYTF
CDR3 DNA: TGTGCCAGCAGCTTAACAGGGGAGGGCTATGGCTACACCTTC

CDR3 length: 16
V gene: TRBV5-1
D gene: TRBD2
clone size: -
J gene: TRBJ2-1
CDR3 protein: CASSLMGGSSYNEQFF
CDR3 DNA: TGCGCCAGCAGCTTGATGGGCGGGAGCTCCTACAATGAGCAGTTCTTC

CDR3 length: 15
V gene: TRBV7-3
D gene: TRBD2
clone size: -
J gene: TRBJ2-3
CDR3 protein: CATITSGLYTDTQYF
CDR3 DNA: TGTGCCACCATAACTAGCGGGCTTTACACAGATACGCAGTATTTT

CDR3 length: 13
V gene: TRBV9
D gene: -
clone size: -
J gene: TRBJ1-5
CDR3 protein: CASSANSNQPQHF
CDR3 DNA: TGTGCCAGCAGCGCGAATAGCAATCAGCCCCAGCATTTT